Listed below are T cell receptor beta chains from one sample, sequenced in a study of cytomegalovirus exposure and HLA in healthy donors. The data were produced by immunoSEQ multiplex PCR, yet TCRdb's version contains in-frame clones alone and is incomplete. Found here are about 140,000 clones, approximately 67% of them singletons; the top ten hold over 5%. Sequencing was done on a sample of PBMCs. The receptor source for this set is a woman in her sixties in good health and CMV-seronegative. The CDR3 runs from the conserved cysteine through the conserved F or W. D genes are given only for firm matches. For some rows the clone size is stated as once, few or many, or as a class when expanded; others skip it.

abundance	j_gene	v_gene	d_gene	len	CDR3nt	CDR3aa
NA	TRBJ2-7	TRBV4-3	NA	14	TGCGCCAGCAGCCCGGGGCAGGCGCGGGGAGGGCAGTACTTC	CASSPGQARGGQYF
few	TRBJ1-1	TRBV9	TRBD1	16	TGTGCCAGCAGCGTCTGGGACGGGCAGGGGGACACTGAAGCTTTCTTT	CASSVWDGQGDTEAFF
few	TRBJ1-2	TRBV2	NA	13	TGTGCCAGCAGGAGGGGGTCTAACTATGGCTACACCTTC	CASRRGSNYGYTF
once	TRBJ2-2	TRBV6-6	TRBD1	15	TGTGCCAGCAGTTACTCAACAGGGGGCACCGGGGAGCTGTTTTTT	CASSYSTGGTGELFF
NA	TRBJ2-7	TRBV27	TRBD1	14	TGTGCCAGCAGTTTATTGGGACAGGGTTGGGAGCAGTACTTC	CASSLLGQGWEQYF
NA	TRBJ2-2	TRBV6-5	TRBD2	16	TGTGCCAGCAGTTGGACTAGCGGGAGATTGACCGGGGAGCTGTTTTTT	CASSWTSGRLTGELFF
NA	TRBJ1-2	TRBV20-1	NA	11	TGCAGGGCCTCAGGGGACTATGGCTACACCTTC	CRASGDYGYTF
few	TRBJ2-3	TRBV6-1	TRBD2	13	TGTTCGACGACTAGCGGGATGACAGATACGCAGTATTTT	CSTTSGMTDTQYF
few	TRBJ1-2	TRBV5-4	NA	14	TGTGCCAGCAGCTTGGTACAGGCTGGCTATGGCTACACCTTC	CASSLVQAGYGYTF
NA	TRBJ1-1	TRBV19	NA	14	TGTGCCAGTAGTATAGGGTGGGGCGGCACTGAAGCTTTCTTT	CASSIGWGGTEAFF
few	TRBJ1-3	TRBV7-2	NA	13	TGTGCCAGCAGCTTTGGCAACGGAAACACCATATATTTT	CASSFGNGNTIYF
NA	TRBJ1-5	TRBV29-1	TRBD1	13	TGCAGCGTTTTGGGACAGGCAGGGCAGCCCCAGCATTTT	CSVLGQAGQPQHF
NA	TRBJ1-2	TRBV19	TRBD1	14	TGTGCCAGTAGAGGGGTGGAGGGGGCGTTCGGCTACACCTTC	CASRGVEGAFGYTF
NA	TRBJ2-5	TRBV7-7	TRBD2	15	TGTGCTAGCAGCTTACTAGCGGGGGGGCACGAGACCCAGTACTTC	CASSLLAGGHETQYF
few	TRBJ2-1	TRBV7-9	TRBD1	15	TGTGCCAGCAGCTTAGAAGGGGGCCGCTACAATGAGCAGTTCTTC	CASSLEGGRYNEQFF